The source of this T cell receptor beta chain is a study of OX40 agonist ivuxolimab in advanced cancers. Study-level results: The mean number of expanded clones was higher in CD8+ T cells than in CD4+.

Turning to this clone: The antigen is not known.

V gave up 4 bases and J gave up 5 bases; unmatched junction bases: 7. The CDR3 contains 14 residues. From germline, CDR1 is MGHRA and CDR2 YSYEKL. Here immunoSEQ multiplex PCR was the method, and the copy in TCRdb shows in-frame clones only, minus some. The sample includes 20,000 to 30,000 clones, approximately 85% of them seen just once. V and J are TRBV4-1 and TRBJ2-5; 7 bases are shared with TRBD2. This sample comprised CD4+ or CD8+ T cells sorted from blood, obtained in a trial of the OX40 agonist ivuxolimab. This clonotype originated in an adult with an advanced solid tumor such as melanoma, head and neck, liver or kidney cancer. The CDR3 sequence is CASSPPTSRETQYF. The CDR3 DNA is TGCGCCAGCAGCCCACCGACTAGCAGGGAGACCCAGTACTTC.